Shown below are 17 T cell receptor beta chains from a single sample sequenced in a study of T cells after yellow fever vaccination (dated by TCRdb to between 2018 and 2021). The treatment or condition label corresponds to: live attenuated yellow fever vaccine strain. The receptor library was made with 5' RACE. The reads were generated on an Illumina HiSeq 2500. The raw public reads went through TCRdb reprocessing: fastp at Q25, MiXCR clone calling, in-frame beta chains kept. Rows are combined by CDR3 protein, so each entry shows the most common genes and DNA. The table for this sample lists around 310,000 distinct CDR3 sequences; 8% to 10% of them were counted only once. Approximately 19% of the sample is in the top ten clones. The source material was PBMCs, sampled on the day of the first yellow fever vaccination. The receptor source for this set is a man aged 18-30 years who received the YFV17D yellow fever vaccine.

This clonotype was counted only a few times. This sequence joins TRBV11-2 and TRBJ2-7, with 7 bases identical to TRBD2. The CDR3 extends over 14 amino acids. V lost 4 bases, J lost 2 bases, and 5 bases stayed unmatched. Germline CDR1 SGHAT, CDR2 FQNNGV. This CDR3 reads CASSWEGRPYEQYF. CDR3 coding DNA: TGTGCCAGCAGCTGGGAGGGCCGGCCCTACGAGCAGTACTTC.

The genes are TRBV4-1 and TRBJ1-4, with 7 positions matching TRBD1. Per the germline V gene, CDR1 is MGHRA and CDR2 is YSYEKL. The CDR3 consists of 15 residues. Unmatched junction bases numbered 2, after V lost 1 base and J lost 3 bases. The CDR3 coding sequence is TGCGCCAGCAGCCAAGCGACAGGGCCTAATGAAAAACTGTTTTTT. Translation gives CASSQATGPNEKLFF.

This sequence joins TRBV20-1 and TRBJ2-7; D is unclear. The germline CDR1 and CDR2 sequences are DFQATT and SNEGSKA (reference sequence). The CDR3 has 13 residues. V was pared by 4 bases and J by 4 bases, with 14 bases between. CDR3 nucleotides: TGCAGTGCTAATTTTGAGATTAAATACGAGCAGTACGTC. It codes for CSANFEIKYEQYV.

In this sample, this clonotype turned up a few times. The genes are TRBV5-4 and TRBJ1-1; perhaps TRBD1 as D (5 bases). Deletions cut 2 bases from V and 6 bases from J, with 11 bases between. This CDR3 comprises 13 residues. CDR1 and CDR2 from the germline V gene are SGHNT and YYREEE (reference sequence). The CDR3 region has the DNA TGTGCCAGCAGCTTTGGTAGGGACGCTGAAGCTTTCTTT. Translation: CASSFGRDAEAFF.

This clonotype was detected only a few times. This rearrangement joins TRBV20-1 to TRBJ2-5; 7 bases map to TRBD2. V dropped 7 bases and J dropped 6; count of bases not matched to a gene: 8. This CDR3 is 12 amino acids long. The germline CDR1 and CDR2 sequences are DFQATT and SNEGSKA (reference sequence). CDR3 in amino acids: CSVSLGGKTQYF. The CDR3 DNA sequence: TGCAGTGTCAGCCTCGGGGGGAAGACCCAGTACTTC.

The J gene is TRBJ2-7, the V gene TRBV7-8; D is possibly TRBD2 (7 bases). Per germline, CDR1 SGHVS and CDR2 FQNEAQ. Trimming took 5 bases from V and 5 from J, leaving 16 bases between them. This CDR3 is 14 amino acids long. As DNA, the CDR3 is TGTGCCAGCAGCATAGGGAGGGGGGGTGACGAGCAGTACGTC. This sequence encodes CASSIGRGGDEQYV.

This chain links TRBV6-1 with TRBJ2-7; D gene unclear. The CDR3 has 17 amino acids. Germline CDR1 and CDR2: MNHNS and SASEGT. V was trimmed by 4 bases and J by 5 bases, leaving 24 bases between them. This CDR3 reads CASSVGNTYISSHEQYV. CDR3 DNA sequence: TGTGCCAGCAGTGTAGGGAATACCTACATCTCTTCCCACGAGCAGTACGTC.

The chain uses TRBV5-4 and TRBJ2-1; D is undetermined. V was clipped by 4 bases and J by 5 bases, with 13 bases between them. The CDR3 runs 14 residues. Germline CDR1 reads SGHNT; CDR2 reads YYREEE (reference sequence). The CDR3 DNA sequence: TGTGCCAGCAGCGCTCCCACGGGTGACAATGAGCAGTTCTTC. Protein product: CASSAPTGDNEQFF.

This clonotype has ten or more counts. Written as DNA, the CDR3 is TGCAGCGTTCGTGCGAGCGGGGACATCGGGTTTGAGACCCAGTACTTC. It specifies CSVRASGDIGFETQYF. This chain connects TRBV29-1 to TRBJ2-5, with TRBD2 as a possible D gene (7 bases). The CDR3 has 16 amino acids. Germline CDR1 is SQVTM and CDR2 is ANQGSEA. Trimming stripped 5 bases from V and 5 bases from J, with 24 bases between.

Many counts were recorded for this clonotype. The chain has TRBV7-9 and TRBJ2-2, with D hard to call. The CDR3 contains 11 residues. The V gene's germline CDR1 is SEHNR and CDR2 FQNEAQ (reference sequence). Trimming removed 5 bases at V and 3 bases at J, with 1 base between. CDR3 nucleotides: TGTGCCAGCAGCCACACCGGGGAGCTGTTTTTT. It translates to CASSHTGELFF. The whole variable domain, filled in from reference TRBV7-9 and TRBJ2-2, reads DTGVSQNPRHKITKRGQNVTFRCDPISEHNRLYWYRQTLGQGPEFLTYFQNEAQLEKSRLLSDRFSAERPKGSFSTLEIQRTEQGDSAMYLCASSHTGELFFGEGSRLTVL.

J is TRBJ2-3 and V is TRBV7-9; 9 bases are shared with TRBD2. CDR1 SEHNR and CDR2 FQNEAQ come from the germline V gene (reference sequence). The V and J ends lost 2 bases and 2 bases, in that order; junction bases with no gene match: 5. The CDR3 totals 16 residues. Here the CDR3 DNA reads TGTGCCAGCAGCTTAAAGGCGGGGGGGATCACAGATACGCAGTATTTT. Its translation: CASSLKAGGITDTQYF.

This clonotype showed up just a few times. The chain employs TRBV4-2 and TRBJ2-7; D remains ambiguous. From germline, CDR1 is LGHNA and CDR2 YNFKEQ. The V gene lost 0 bases and the J gene lost 3 bases, with 6 bases spanning the gap. This CDR3 is 13 amino acids long. The CDR3 loop is CASSQDANYEQYV. CDR3 sequence (DNA): TGTGCCAGCAGCCAAGATGCCAACTACGAGCAGTACGTC.

The rearrangement uses TRBV11-2 and TRBJ2-7, with 7 nucleotides matching TRBD1. This CDR3 has 14 residues. V lost 0 bases, J lost 2 bases, and 1 base stayed unmatched. Germline V gene lookup returns CDR1 SGHAT and CDR2 FQNNGV. CDR3 in DNA: TGTGCCAGCAGCTTAGAGACAGGGACCTACGAGCAGTACTTC. Translating it yields CASSLETGTYEQYF.

The table lists this clonotype with many counts. The chain employs TRBV29-1 and TRBJ1-2; TRBD1 might be the D (5 bases). The CDR3 runs 13 residues. Trimming left V 2 bases short and J 2 bases short, with 9 bases between. The germline V gene has CDR1 SQVTM and CDR2 ANQGSEA. The CDR3 DNA reads TGCAGCGTTGAAAACGGGGACAACTATGGCTACACCTTC. The encoded protein is CSVENGDNYGYTF.

In this sample, this clonotype turned up many times. The genes are TRBV5-1 and TRBJ2-2; 9 positions match TRBD1. Germline V CDR1 and CDR2: SGHRS, YFSETQ. There are 15 residues in the CDR3. V dropped 4 bases and J dropped 6; count of bases not matched to a gene: 7. CDR3 nucleotide sequence: TGCGCCAGCAGCCGGGGACAGGGAGAATCCGGGGAGCTGTTTTTT. Its translation: CASSRGQGESGELFF.

The chain couples TRBV6-2 or TRBV6-3 to TRBJ2-3; D call uncertain. V was shortened by 7 bases and J by 3 bases, with 5 bases between the two germline ends. Germline lookup yields CDR1 MNHEY and CDR2 SVGEGT. The CDR3 length is 11 residues. The CDR3 spells CASKATDTQYF. The CDR3 DNA reads TGTGCCAGCAAGGCTACAGATACGCAGTATTTT.

This clonotype was recorded a few times. The chain links TRBV20-1 to TRBJ2-2; D possibly corresponds to TRBD1 (6 bases). CDR1 is DFQATT and CDR2 is SNEGSKA in the germline V gene (reference sequence). The CDR3 is 16 residues long. The V end lost 1 base, the J end lost 3 bases, and 15 bases lay between the germline ends. The CDR3 loop reads CSARAVQGRYTGELFF. The DNA for the CDR3 is TGCAGTGCTAGAGCCGTCCAGGGGAGATACACCGGGGAGCTGTTTTTT.